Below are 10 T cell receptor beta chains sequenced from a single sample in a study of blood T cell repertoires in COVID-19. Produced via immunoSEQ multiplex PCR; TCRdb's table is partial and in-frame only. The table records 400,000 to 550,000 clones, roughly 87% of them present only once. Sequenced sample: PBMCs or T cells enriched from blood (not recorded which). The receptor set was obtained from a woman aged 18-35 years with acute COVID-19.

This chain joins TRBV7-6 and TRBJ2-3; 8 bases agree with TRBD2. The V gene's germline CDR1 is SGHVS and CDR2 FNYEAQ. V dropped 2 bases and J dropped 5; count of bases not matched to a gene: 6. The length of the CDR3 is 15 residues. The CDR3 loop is CASSLSGGPEDTQYF. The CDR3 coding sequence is TGTGCCAGCAGCTTATCGGGAGGGCCTGAAGATACGCAGTATTTT.

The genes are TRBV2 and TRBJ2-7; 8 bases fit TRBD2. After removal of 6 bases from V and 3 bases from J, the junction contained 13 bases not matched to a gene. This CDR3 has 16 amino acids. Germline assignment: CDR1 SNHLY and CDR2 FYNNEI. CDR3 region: CASREGLAGVNYEQYF. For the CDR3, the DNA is TGTGCCAGCAGGGAGGGCCTAGCGGGTGTAAACTACGAGCAGTACTTC. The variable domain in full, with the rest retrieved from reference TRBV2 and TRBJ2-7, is EPEVTQTPSHQVTQMGQEVILRCVPISNHLYFYWYRQILGQKVEFLVSFYNNEISEKSEIFDDQFSVERPDGSNFTLKIRSTKLEDSAMYFCASREGLAGVNYEQYFGPGTRLTVT.

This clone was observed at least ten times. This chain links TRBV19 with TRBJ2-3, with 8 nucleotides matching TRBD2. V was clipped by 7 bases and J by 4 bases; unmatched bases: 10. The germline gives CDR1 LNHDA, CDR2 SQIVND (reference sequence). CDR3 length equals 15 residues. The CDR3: CASMLSGSRADTQYF. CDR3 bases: TGTGCCAGTATGCTGAGCGGGAGTAGAGCAGATACGCAGTATTTT.

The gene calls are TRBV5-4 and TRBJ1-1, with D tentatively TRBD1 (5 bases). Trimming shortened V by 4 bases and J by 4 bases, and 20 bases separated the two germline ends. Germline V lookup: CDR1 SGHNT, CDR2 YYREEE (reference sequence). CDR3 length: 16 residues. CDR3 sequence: CASSLQGSTVGTEAFF. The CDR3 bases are TGTGCCAGCAGCCTCCAGGGTAGCACAGTGGGCACTGAAGCTTTCTTT.

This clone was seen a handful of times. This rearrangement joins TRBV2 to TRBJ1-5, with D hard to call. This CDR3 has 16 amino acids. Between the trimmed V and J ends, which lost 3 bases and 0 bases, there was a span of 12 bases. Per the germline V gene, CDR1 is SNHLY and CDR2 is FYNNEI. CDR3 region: CASSDTTRSSNQPQHF. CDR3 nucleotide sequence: TGTGCCAGCAGTGATACAACAAGGAGTAGCAATCAGCCCCAGCATTTT.

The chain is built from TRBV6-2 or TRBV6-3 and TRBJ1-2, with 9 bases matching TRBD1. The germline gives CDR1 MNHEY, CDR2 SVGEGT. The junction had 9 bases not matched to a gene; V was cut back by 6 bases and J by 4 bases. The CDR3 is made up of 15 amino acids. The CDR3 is CASSTGQGMFYGYTF. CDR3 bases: TGTGCCAGCAGCACGGGACAGGGAATGTTCTATGGCTACACCTTC.

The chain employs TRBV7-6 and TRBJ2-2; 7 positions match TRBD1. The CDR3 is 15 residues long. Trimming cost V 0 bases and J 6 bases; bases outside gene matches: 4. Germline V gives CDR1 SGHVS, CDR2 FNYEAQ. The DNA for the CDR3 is TGTGCCAGCAGCTTAGCAGGGGGCAGGGCCGGGGAGCTGTTTTTT. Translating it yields CASSLAGGRAGELFF.

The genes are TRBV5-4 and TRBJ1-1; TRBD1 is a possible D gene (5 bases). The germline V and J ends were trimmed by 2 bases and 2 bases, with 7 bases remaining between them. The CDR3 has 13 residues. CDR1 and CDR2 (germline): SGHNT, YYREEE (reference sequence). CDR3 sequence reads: CASSFDRNTEAFF. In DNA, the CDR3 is TGTGCCAGCAGCTTCGACAGAAACACTGAAGCTTTCTTT. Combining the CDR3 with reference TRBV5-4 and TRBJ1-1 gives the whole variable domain ETGVTQSPTHLIKTRGQQVTLRCSSQSGHNTVSWYQQALGQGPQFIFQYYREEENGRGNFPPRFSGLQFPNYSSELNVNALELDDSALYLCASSFDRNTEAFFGQGTRLTVV.

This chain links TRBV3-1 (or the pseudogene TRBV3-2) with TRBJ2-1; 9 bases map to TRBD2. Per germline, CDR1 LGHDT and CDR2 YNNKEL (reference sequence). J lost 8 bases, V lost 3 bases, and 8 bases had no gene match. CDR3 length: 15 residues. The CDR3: CASSQLPGLADEQFF. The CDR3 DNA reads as TGTGCCAGCAGCCAGTTGCCGGGACTAGCCGATGAGCAGTTCTTC.

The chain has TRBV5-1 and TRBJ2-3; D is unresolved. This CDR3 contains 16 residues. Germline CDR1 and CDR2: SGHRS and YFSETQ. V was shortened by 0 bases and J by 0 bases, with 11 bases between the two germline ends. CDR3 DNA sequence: TGCGCCAGCAGCTTGGCCGCCACTTCTAGCACAGATACGCAGTATTTT. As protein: CASSLAATSSTDTQYF.